Sequencing of this TCR beta chain was carried out in a study of T cell changes during pregnancy in multiple sclerosis. The table came from immunoSEQ multiplex PCR; TCRdb's copy has only in-frame clones and leaves some out. The sample carries 80,000 to 100,000 clones, around 92% recorded once. V lost 1 base to trimming and J lost 1 base; unmatched junction nucleotides: 0. The CDR3 runs 15 residues. The chain employs TRBV23-1 and TRBJ1-3, with 8 bases lining up with TRBD1. TRBV23-1 counts as an open reading frame of uncertain function. The sample was peripheral blood, taken in the first trimester of pregnancy. This receptor was identified in a female donor with multiple sclerosis, enrolled in a pregnancy study. In DNA, the CDR3 is TGCGCCAGCAGTCAATGGACAGGGTCTGGAAACACCATATATTTT. Translation gives CASSQWTGSGNTIYF.